Included here is one T cell receptor beta chain sequence, with context. TCRdb keeps only in-frame clones here, not all; method: immunoSEQ multiplex PCR. This sample carries roughly 180,000 clones, approximately 83% of them seen once, and the ten largest clones take under 15%. Clinical history as reported by participants underpinned cohort assignment. The data derive from a study of blood T cell repertoires in COVID-19. Per the germline V gene, CDR1 is MDHEN and CDR2 is SYDVKM. CDR3 length equals 13 residues. Trimming took off 10 bases at V and 4 bases at J, with 13 bases between the two ends. The chain couples TRBV28 to TRBJ1-4; perhaps TRBD1 as D (6 bases). The source is a woman in her fifties or sixties who had recovered from COVID-19. Source material: PBMCs or T cells enriched from blood (not recorded which). CDR3: CATHGGVNEKLFF. The CDR3 DNA sequence: TGTGCCACACATGGGGGCGTTAATGAAAAACTGTTTTTT.